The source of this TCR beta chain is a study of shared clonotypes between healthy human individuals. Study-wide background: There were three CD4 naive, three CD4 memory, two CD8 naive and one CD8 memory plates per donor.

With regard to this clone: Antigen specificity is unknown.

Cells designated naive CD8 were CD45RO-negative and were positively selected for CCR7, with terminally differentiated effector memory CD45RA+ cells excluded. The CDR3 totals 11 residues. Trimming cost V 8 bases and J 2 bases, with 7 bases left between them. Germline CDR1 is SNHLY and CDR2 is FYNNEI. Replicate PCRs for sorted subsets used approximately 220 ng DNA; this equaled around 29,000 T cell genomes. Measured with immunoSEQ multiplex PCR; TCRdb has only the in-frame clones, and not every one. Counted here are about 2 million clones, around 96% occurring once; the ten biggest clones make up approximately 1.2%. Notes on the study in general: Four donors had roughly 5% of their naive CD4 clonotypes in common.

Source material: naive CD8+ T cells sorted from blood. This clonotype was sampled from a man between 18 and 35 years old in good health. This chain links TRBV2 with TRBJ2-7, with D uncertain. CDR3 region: CASEDPYEQYF. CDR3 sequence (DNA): TGTGCCAGCGAGGACCCCTACGAGCAGTACTTC. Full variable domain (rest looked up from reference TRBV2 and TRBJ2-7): EPEVTQTPSHQVTQMGQEVILRCVPISNHLYFYWYRQILGQKVEFLVSFYNNEISEKSEIFDDQFSVERPDGSNFTLKIRSTKLEDSAMYFCASEDPYEQYFGPGTRLTVT.